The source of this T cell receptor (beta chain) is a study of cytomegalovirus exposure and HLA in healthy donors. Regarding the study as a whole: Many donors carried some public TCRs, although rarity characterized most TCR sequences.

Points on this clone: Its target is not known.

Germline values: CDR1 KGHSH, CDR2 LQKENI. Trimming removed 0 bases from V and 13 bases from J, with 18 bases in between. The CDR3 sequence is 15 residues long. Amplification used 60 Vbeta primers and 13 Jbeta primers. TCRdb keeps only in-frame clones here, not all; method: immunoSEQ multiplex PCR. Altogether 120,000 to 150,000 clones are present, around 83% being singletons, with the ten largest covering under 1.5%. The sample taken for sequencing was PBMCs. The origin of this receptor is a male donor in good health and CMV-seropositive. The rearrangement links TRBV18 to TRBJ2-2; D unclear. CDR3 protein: CASSPPGMGQVGLFF. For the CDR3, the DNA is TGTGCCAGCTCACCACCAGGAATGGGCCAAGTAGGGCTGTTTTTT.